This T cell receptor beta chain emerged from a study of shared clonotypes between healthy human individuals (TCRdb year 2020). A note on the overall study: A few men and a couple of women, aged 18 to 49 years, made up the cohort. For each donor, three plates each were used for CD4 naive and CD4 memory, two plates were used for CD8 naive, and one plate was used for CD8 memory. Leukapheresis yielded between about 0.94 and 10 billion PBMCs per donor. Blood TCR repertoires of a handful of healthy adults were deeply sequenced to estimate repertoire size and the extent of clonotype sharing between individuals. Different laboratories and diverse techniques were used to prepare libraries and sequence TCR repertoires, to increase sequencing depth and limit assay-specific biases. Broader findings and caveats from the paper: Higher generation probabilities were observed for clonotypes shared by all four sorted-subset donors than for non-shared clonotypes. Across a handful of donors, about 5% of naive CD4, approximately 3.5% of naive CD8, under 2.5% of memory CD4, and approximately 0.42% of memory CD8 clonotypes were shared. Rarefaction of sorted-subset datasets indicated incomplete sequencing despite the large sequencing depth. Pairwise subsampling led to the expectation that sequencing depth would affect the degree of clonotype sharing among donors. Naive subsets generally had larger estimated clonotype richness than memory subsets did. Sampling was restricted to blood, and TCR repertoires in tissue are likely to differ from TCR repertoires in blood. The small number of donors limited the genetic and exposure-history diversity represented.

CD8 naive samples were CD45RO-negative cells positively selected for CCR7, giving a CD45RA+CCR7+ population that excluded TemRA cells. Healthy HIV-negative adults with no recently reported acute infections or vaccinations were included as donors. Every donor was a Caucasian adult residing in Nashville, Tennessee, USA. Blood was obtained by leukapheresis, after which PBMCs were separated by Ficoll-Histopaque density gradient centrifugation and cryopreserved in liquid nitrogen vapor phase. Analytical flow cytometry was used to check the purity and quantity of every magnetically sorted T cell population. Genomic DNA was isolated from each sorted fraction and quantified by UV absorbance on a Nanodrop 2000c. This clone was seen just once. What antigen it recognizes has not been identified. Base qualities are not provided; no much larger clone lies one nucleotide away. Using the deep immunoSEQ assay, multiplex PCR amplified TCR CDR3 regions from genomic DNA. For each cell subset, the extracted genomic DNA was distributed evenly across all wells of several immunoSEQ 96-well plates, and each plate served as one replicate. For sorted subsets, 200 to 250 ng of genomic DNA, equivalent to 25,000 to 35,000 T cell genomes, went into each replicate PCR. The purified libraries were quantified using a Qubit 3.0 fluorometer, sized with a Bioanalyzer 2100, and then quantified again using the KAPA Library Quantification kit. Each immunoSEQ 96-well plate was sequenced on its own single-read 150-cycle Illumina NextSeq 550 flow cell. The authors processed their data as follows. Because the immunoSEQ output held only junctional sequences and lacked quality scores, the filtering could not match the filtering applied to full-length reads. To assign V/J genes and CDR3, sequences were annotated against IMGT germline references using PyIR, a Python wrapper for IgBLAST v1.9. Reads with weak V/J assignments (E-value above 1e-6), missing CDR3, stop codons, out-of-frame junctions, or ambiguous translated residues were removed. A V3J clonotype was defined by an identical inferred V gene, J gene, and CDR3 amino acid sequence. To compute the percentage overlap between repertoires, the number of shared unique clonotypes was divided by the size of the smaller repertoire. RTK rarefaction, the Chao1 estimator, and Recon v2.1 estimates of unobserved clonotypes were used to assess repertoire richness. Generation probabilities for all TCRbeta clonotypes obtained by the gDNA method from a few donors were computed using OLGA. The clones in this table, taken by TCRdb from immuneACCESS, are in-frame only. Not every clone is retained; where verified, under half of the shortfall comes from an unresolved V gene, and the cause of the rest is unknown. For V, J and clone size, that table is used; D and trimming come from the DNA. This sample has around 580,000 clones in its table, and roughly 98% of those were observed once. Jointly, the top ten make up 0.3% of the sample.

The sequence came from a man aged 30 to 39 in good health. Material: naive CD8+ T cells sorted from blood. The cell subset or site label corresponds to: CD45RA+CCR7+.

The nucleotide sequence is given as TGCGCCAGCAGCCAATCACAGGACTCCTCCTACGAGCAGTACTTC. It specifies CASSQSQDSSYEQYF. The chain employs TRBV4-3 and TRBJ2-7; the D match is possibly TRBD1 or TRBD2, with 5 bases aligned in each. CDR1 and CDR2, looked up from the germline V gene, are LGHNA and YSLEER. Including cysteine and phenylalanine, the CDR3 has 15 amino acids. Only the CDR3 region is kept as DNA, spanning 45 bases read in frame from base 1. V is pared back by 2 bases and J by 0 bases, with 11 bases lying between the germline termini.